These 8 T cell receptor beta chains share one sample of origin, sequenced in a study of cytomegalovirus exposure and HLA in healthy donors. Researchers ran the PCR with 60 Vbeta and 13 Jbeta primers. Profiling relied on immunoSEQ multiplex PCR, and the TCRdb table lists in-frame clones only, not all of them. The sample carries under 200,000 clones, 68% recorded once. What was sequenced was PBMCs. All receptors derive from a man aged 50 to 60 in good health and CMV-seronegative.

Points on this clone: The same CDR3 also results from other DNA sequences found in this sample. The chain links TRBV6-5 to TRBJ1-1, with D unresolved. CDR1 MNHEY and CDR2 SVGAGI come from the germline V gene. Between the trimmed V and J ends, which lost 0 bases and 5 bases, there was a span of 13 bases. CDR3 length: 15 residues. The DNA for the CDR3 is TGTGCCAGCAGTTACTCTCCGGGTGTCAAGACTGAAGCTTTCTTT. Its protein product is CASSYSPGVKTEAFF.

The chain employs TRBV28 and TRBJ2-5, with a possible D match to TRBD1 (5 bases). The CDR3 spans 11 residues. V shed 8 bases and J shed 2 bases, with 6 bases lying between them. The V gene's germline CDR1 is MDHEN and CDR2 SYDVKM. CDR3 in amino acids: CASQGQETQYF. CDR3 in DNA: TGTGCCAGCCAGGGTCAAGAGACCCAGTACTTC.

This clone was seen more than once but under ten times. The J gene is TRBJ1-2, the V gene TRBV4-1; 7 bases line up with TRBD1. The J segment lost 4 bases and the V segment lost 0 bases, leaving 11 bases of the junction unmatched. The germline V gene has CDR1 MGHRA and CDR2 YSYEKL. The CDR3 covers 17 residues. This CDR3 reads CASSQEVDRRRGYGYTF. The CDR3 nucleotides are TGCGCCAGCAGCCAAGAGGTGGACAGGAGGAGGGGCTATGGCTACACCTTC.

The chain couples TRBV28 to TRBJ2-5; 9 bases agree with TRBD2. This CDR3 spans 15 amino acids. Losses at the gene ends were 5 bases for V and 4 bases for J; bases not matched to a gene: 8. Germline CDR1 MDHEN, CDR2 SYDVKM. This CDR3 reads CASSGGGGARETQYF. In DNA, the CDR3 is TGTGCCAGCAGTGGCGGCGGGGGGGCCCGAGAGACCCAGTACTTC. Using reference TRBV28 and TRBJ2-5 for the parts outside the CDR3, the full variable domain is DVKVTQSSRYLVKRTGEKVFLECVQDMDHENMFWYRQDPGLGLRLIYFSYDVKMKEKGDIPEGYSVSREKKERFSLILESASTNQTSMYLCASSGGGGARETQYFGPGTRLLVL.

The J gene is TRBJ1-4, the V gene TRBV28, with TRBD1 identical over 7 bases. CDR1 MDHEN and CDR2 SYDVKM come from the germline V gene. This CDR3 is 16 amino acids long. Trimming cost V 4 bases and J 8 bases; bases outside gene matches: 13. CDR3 coding DNA: TGTGCCAGCAGTTCCCGGTCACAGGGGCTGGAGGAAAAACTGTTTTTT. This encodes CASSSRSQGLEEKLFF.

The genes are TRBV2 and TRBJ1-1, with TRBD1 as a possible D gene (6 bases). The germline V and J ends were trimmed by 5 bases and 5 bases, with 12 bases remaining between them. The CDR3 is 13 amino acids. Per the germline V gene, CDR1 is SNHLY and CDR2 is FYNNEI. The CDR3 loop is CASSLTGKTEAFF. The CDR3 bases are TGTGCCAGCAGTCTTACAGGGAAAACTGAAGCTTTCTTT.

The chain's CDR3 is CASSLGQGRHNEQFF. In DNA, the CDR3 is TGCGCCAGCAGCTTGGGACAGGGGCGCCACAATGAGCAGTTCTTC. V is TRBV5-1 and J is TRBJ2-1; 8 nucleotides align to TRBD1. Trimming at V came to 0 bases and at J to 5 bases, leaving 4 bases not matched to a gene. This CDR3 contains 15 residues. The germline V gene has CDR1 SGHRS and CDR2 YFSETQ.

This clone was observed a handful of times. This chain connects TRBV5-5 to TRBJ2-7, with TRBD1 matching over 9 bases. The CDR3 contains 14 residues. CDR1 and CDR2 (germline): SGHKS, YYEKEE (reference sequence). V shed 3 bases, J shed 2 bases, and the junction held 3 bases outside the gene matches. The CDR3 here is CASSSGQGPYEQYF. For the CDR3, the DNA is TGTGCCAGCAGCTCGGGACAGGGACCCTACGAGCAGTACTTC.